The text below deals with one T cell receptor (beta chain). Its cognate antigen is unknown. At least one PBMC sample before ART and at least two after were required. Samples held roughly 1-11 million cryopreserved PBMC, and DNA extraction followed. CDR1 is MGHDK, CDR2 SYGVNS, per germline. The CDR3 is made up of 16 amino acids. V trimming: 0 bases; J trimming: 2 bases; junction bases outside the gene matches: 5. The assay, immunoSEQ v3.0, was run at survey level. Sequenced by immunoSEQ multiplex PCR; TCRdb stores in-frame clones only, minus some. The data hold 12,000 or so clones, with 70% to 80% observed a single time. This entry comes from a study of long-term antiretroviral therapy in people with HIV. Background on the study: Samples from the earliest time points predate the 2015 immediate-ART recommendation by about a decade. Study-level findings and limits: Repertoires looked antigen-experienced, with only a slight naive shift after ART.

V is TRBV25-1 and J is TRBJ2-3, with 7 bases fitting TRBD1. The sample consisted of unsorted PBMCs, taken roughly 3.4 years before starting antiretroviral therapy. The receptor comes from a man aged 40-49 years with HIV. This chain's CDR3 is CASSEYWDSNTDTQYF. CDR3 nucleotides: TGTGCCAGCAGTGAATATTGGGACAGCAACACAGATACGCAGTATTTT. Based on the CDR3 plus reference TRBV25-1 and TRBJ2-3, the full variable domain is EADIYQTPRYLVIGTGKKITLECSQTMGHDKMYWYQQDPGMELHLIHYSYGVNSTEKGDLSSESTVSRIRTEHFPLTLESARPSHTSQYLCASSEYWDSNTDTQYFGPGTRLTVL.